Listed here are 10 T cell receptor beta chains from one sample, sequenced in a study of T cell clones after liver transplantation. Clones were sequenced by immunoSEQ multiplex PCR, and TCRdb holds only the in-frame ones, with some missing. In the table there are 99,000 or so clones, approximately 85% of which are singletons. The sequenced sample was CD4+ T cells from blood, obtained before liver transplant. These receptors were obtained from a human donor who received a liver transplant.

The V and J genes are TRBV11-2 and TRBJ1-2; D perhaps matches TRBD1 (5 bases). V was cut by 5 bases and J by 7 bases, with 17 bases left in between. This CDR3 has 14 amino acids. CDR1 SGHAT and CDR2 FQNNGV come from the germline V gene. The CDR3 sequence: CASSPQGVRAGYTF. The CDR3 DNA is TGTGCCAGCAGCCCTCAAGGGGTGCGGGCTGGCTACACCTTC.

This chain uses TRBV18 with TRBJ2-1; 9 bases are shared with TRBD1. Germline CDR1 and CDR2: KGHSH and LQKENI. CDR3 length: 16 amino acids. J was trimmed by 6 bases and V by 4 bases; bases with no gene match: 10. CDR3: CASSHPGQGSVNEQFF. DNA for the CDR3: TGTGCCAGCTCACACCCGGGACAGGGATCAGTCAATGAGCAGTTCTTC.

The chain combines TRBV6-1 with TRBJ1-2, with 8 nucleotides matching TRBD1. J was trimmed by 1 base and V by 8 bases; bases with no gene match: 6. Germline V CDR1 and CDR2: MNHNS, SASEGT. The CDR3 has 14 residues. As DNA, the CDR3 is TGTGCCAGCCAGAGGACAGGGAGTAACTATGGCTACACCTTC. The encoded protein is CASQRTGSNYGYTF.

The chain recombines TRBV6-5 with TRBJ1-1, with a tentative D call TRBD1 (6 bases). This CDR3 spans 11 amino acids. From germline, CDR1 is MNHEY and CDR2 SVGAGI. Trimming shortened V by 7 bases and J by 9 bases, and 12 bases separated the two germline ends. The CDR3 sequence is CASTLQGKAFF. CDR3 in DNA: TGTGCCAGCACCTTACAGGGTAAAGCTTTCTTT.

This clone was detected a few times. This rearrangement joins TRBV5-1 to TRBJ1-1; 7 positions match TRBD1. Per germline, CDR1 SGHRS and CDR2 YFSETQ. CDR3 length: 15 residues. V shed 4 bases, J shed 5 bases, and the junction held 11 bases outside the gene matches. CDR3 coding DNA: TGCGCCAGCAGCCTCAAAGGACAGGAGGGGACTGAAGCTTTCTTT. Its translation is CASSLKGQEGTEAFF.

The chain employs TRBV5-1 and TRBJ2-1; TRBD1 might be the D (5 bases). Trimming left V 0 bases short and J 1 base short, with 11 bases between. The length of the CDR3 is 16 residues. Germline V gene data show CDR1 as SGHRS and CDR2 as YFSETQ. The CDR3 is CASSLEGSGSYNEQFF. CDR3 DNA: TGCGCCAGCAGCTTGGAGGGGTCAGGGTCCTACAATGAGCAGTTCTTC. The full variable domain, its missing parts supplied by reference TRBV5-1 and TRBJ2-1, is KAGVTQTPRYLIKTRGQQVTLSCSPISGHRSVSWYQQTPGQGLQFLFEYFSETQRNKGNFPGRFSGRQFSNSRSEMNVSTLELGDSALYLCASSLEGSGSYNEQFFGPGTRLTVL.

The V and J genes are TRBV28 and TRBJ2-6; 7 positions agree with TRBD2. V was clipped by 7 bases and J by 3 bases; unmatched bases: 9. The germline CDR1 and CDR2 sequences are MDHEN and SYDVKM. The CDR3 loop spans 16 amino acids. CDR3 DNA sequence: TGTGCCAGCAACCGTGGCGGGGGAGGTGGGGCCAACGTCCTGACTTTC. This sequence encodes CASNRGGGGGANVLTF.

The V and J genes are TRBV28 and TRBJ2-4; 8 bases map to TRBD2. The CDR3 contains 20 residues. The J segment lost 0 bases and the V segment lost 4 bases, leaving 17 bases of the junction unmatched. Looked up from germline, CDR1 is MDHEN and CDR2 is SYDVKM. CDR3 sequence (DNA): TGTGCCAGCAGTTACGCGGGGGGTGATCGGAGGAAGCTAGCCAAAAACATTCAGTACTTC. This sequence encodes CASSYAGGDRRKLAKNIQYF.

V usage is TRBV7-2 and J usage is TRBJ1-2; D is perhaps TRBD1 (6 bases). CDR3 size: 13 residues. Germline CDR1 reads SGHTA; CDR2 reads FQGNSA. V shed 8 bases and J shed 1 base, with 11 bases lying between them. This CDR3 is CASGGQLNYGYTF. CDR3 coding DNA: TGTGCCAGCGGCGGACAGCTTAACTATGGCTACACCTTC.

V usage is TRBV6-1 and J usage is TRBJ2-5; D uncertain. Germline V gene sequence: CDR1 MNHNS, CDR2 SASEGT. V was cut by 4 bases and J by 4 bases, with 10 bases left in between. This CDR3 region has 13 residues. This chain's CDR3 is CASSGQSLETQYF. As DNA, the CDR3 is TGTGCCAGCAGTGGTCAGTCCTTAGAGACCCAGTACTTC.